The 9 T cell receptor beta chains reported below all come from one sample, sequenced in a study of cytomegalovirus exposure and HLA in healthy donors. The PCR ran on 60 Vbeta and 13 Jbeta primers. Sequencing used immunoSEQ multiplex PCR; TCRdb keeps in-frame clones, though not all of them. The data contain roughly 180,000 clones, 75% to 85% of them singletons. Material for sequencing was PBMCs. These receptors were obtained from a woman in her twenties or thirties in good health and CMV-seropositive.

This chain connects TRBV18 to TRBJ2-3, with TRBD1 matching over 11 bases. The CDR3 is made up of 16 amino acids. Germline values: CDR1 KGHSH, CDR2 LQKENI. V shed 3 bases, J shed 1 base, and the junction held 3 bases outside the gene matches. The CDR3 protein is CASSPGQGAGTDTQYF. CDR3 coding DNA: TGTGCCAGCTCACCCGGACAGGGGGCGGGCACAGATACGCAGTATTTT.

This chain joins TRBV19 and TRBJ2-3; D is unresolved. CDR1 is LNHDA and CDR2 is SQIVND in the germline V gene (reference sequence). The V end lost 4 bases, the J end lost 0 bases, and 5 bases lay between the germline ends. CDR3 length: 13 residues. In DNA, the CDR3 is TGTGCCAGTAGTACCTCTAGCACAGATACGCAGTATTTT. Its translation is CASSTSSTDTQYF.

This clone has only a few counts. The rearrangement joins TRBV2 to TRBJ1-2; the D is unclear. Trimming removed 7 bases at V and 4 bases at J, with 19 bases between. This CDR3 is built from 15 residues. Germline V gene lookup returns CDR1 SNHLY and CDR2 FYNNEI. Here the CDR3 reads CASTYTASTTYGYTF. In DNA form, the CDR3 reads TGTGCCAGCACTTACACAGCCTCCACCACCTATGGCTACACCTTC. The full variable domain, with the rest looked up from reference TRBV2 and TRBJ1-2, is EPEVTQTPSHQVTQMGQEVILRCVPISNHLYFYWYRQILGQKVEFLVSFYNNEISEKSEIFDDQFSVERPDGSNFTLKIRSTKLEDSAMYFCASTYTASTTYGYTFGSGTRLTVV.

The rearrangement joins TRBV11-2 to TRBJ2-7; TRBD2 matches at 10 bases. V trimming: 2 bases; J trimming: 2 bases; junction bases outside the gene matches: 3. This CDR3 region has 15 residues. Germline CDR1 reads SGHAT; CDR2 reads FQNNGV. The CDR3 DNA is TGTGCCAGCAGCTTACAAGCGGGGGGGCCCTACGAGCAGTACTTC. Its protein product is CASSLQAGGPYEQYF.

The V and J genes are TRBV2 and TRBJ2-5; D is unclear. The germline CDR1 and CDR2 sequences are SNHLY and FYNNEI. The length of the CDR3 is 12 residues. Trimming stripped 7 bases from V and 4 bases from J, with 10 bases between. The CDR3: CASNPLGETQYF. The CDR3 coding sequence is TGTGCCAGCAATCCCCTCGGAGAGACCCAGTACTTC. Filled out from reference TRBV2 and TRBJ2-5, the complete variable domain reads EPEVTQTPSHQVTQMGQEVILRCVPISNHLYFYWYRQILGQKVEFLVSFYNNEISEKSEIFDDQFSVERPDGSNFTLKIRSTKLEDSAMYFCASNPLGETQYFGPGTRLLVL.

Note on this clone: The junction departs from germline at one end; a sequencing error may be responsible. J is TRBJ2-7 and V is TRBV10-3; possibly TRBD2 for D (7 bases). The germline CDR1 and CDR2 sequences are ENHRY and SYGVKD. The CDR3 covers 14 residues. The CDR3 protein is CAISESSLYGGPLF. CDR3 bases: TGTGCCATCAGTGAGTCGTCTTTATACGGGGGGCCCCTCTTC.

This chain uses TRBV18 with TRBJ1-1; 9 bases match TRBD1. The CDR3 has 17 amino acids. With 0 bases clipped from V and 3 bases from J, the junction kept 8 bases outside the gene matches. Germline assignment: CDR1 KGHSH and CDR2 LQKENI. As DNA, the CDR3 is TGTGCCAGCTCACCACCTAACAGGGGGCGCGGGGACACTGAAGCTTTCTTT. As protein: CASSPPNRGRGDTEAFF.

Here the CDR3 DNA reads TGTGCCAGCACCCTTACAGGGTGGGATAATTCACCCCTCCACTTT. The encoded protein is CASTLTGWDNSPLHF. The V gene is TRBV5-5, the J gene TRBJ1-6, with D possibly being TRBD1 (6 bases). The CDR3 has 15 residues. The V end was cut by 6 bases, the J end by 5 bases, with 15 bases between. Germline V gives CDR1 SGHKS, CDR2 YYEKEE (reference sequence).

The chain links TRBV10-3 to TRBJ2-7; tentative D call: TRBD1 (6 bases). The germline V and J ends were trimmed by 3 bases and 0 bases, with 9 bases remaining between them. Germline loops: CDR1 ENHRY, CDR2 SYGVKD. The CDR3 contains 14 residues. Written as DNA, the CDR3 is TGTGCCATCAGTGATCAGGGGACCTCCTACGAGCAGTACTTC. It codes for CAISDQGTSYEQYF.